This passage covers 18 T cell receptor beta chains from one sample sequenced in a study of cytomegalovirus exposure and HLA in healthy donors. PCR primers comprised 60 Vbeta and 13 Jbeta primers. TCRdb's copy holds only in-frame clones and misses some; the assay was immunoSEQ multiplex PCR. There are around 200,000 clones in the sample; roughly 87% occur only once, and 1.5% to 2% lies in the top ten. Sequencing input: PBMCs. The receptors come from a man aged 50 to 60 in good health and CMV-seronegative.

The chain combines TRBV27 with TRBJ2-2; unclear D gene. This CDR3 is built from 15 residues. V lost 5 bases, J lost 1 base, and 11 bases lay in between. CDR1 is MNHEY, CDR2 SMNVEV, per germline (reference sequence). The CDR3 coding sequence is TGTGCCAGCAGTACTGCCCGAGGGAACACCGGGGAGCTGTTTTTT. Protein sequence: CASSTARGNTGELFF.

This clone was detected once. As DNA, the CDR3 is TGTGCCAGTAACAAAATGGCGGGAAGCACAGATACGCAGTATTTT. It yields the protein CASNKMAGSTDTQYF. The gene calls are TRBV19 and TRBJ2-3; D perhaps matches TRBD2 (6 bases). The CDR3 loop spans 15 amino acids. Germline values: CDR1 LNHDA, CDR2 SQIVND (reference sequence). V shed 7 bases and J shed 0 bases, with 14 bases lying between them.

The J gene is TRBJ2-3, the V gene TRBV6-5; D is possibly TRBD2 (6 bases). CDR1 MNHEY and CDR2 SVGAGI come from the germline V gene. Deletions cut 0 bases from V and 2 bases from J, with 12 bases between. The CDR3 is 16 residues long. DNA of the CDR3: TGTGCCAGCAGTTACTCGATTGGAGGGGACACAGATACGCAGTATTTT. This encodes CASSYSIGGDTDTQYF.

The chain uses TRBV2 and TRBJ2-1; TRBD1 agrees at 9 bases. J gave up 6 bases and V 3 bases, and 3 bases lay outside the gene matches. In germline, CDR1 is SNHLY, CDR2 FYNNEI. This CDR3 region has 14 residues. This chain's CDR3 is CASSDETGGNEQFF. In DNA, the CDR3 is TGTGCCAGCAGTGACGAGACAGGGGGCAATGAGCAGTTCTTC.

The chain recombines TRBV11-2 with TRBJ2-5; D ambiguous. V was trimmed by 5 bases and J by 4 bases, leaving 11 bases between them. Per germline, CDR1 SGHAT and CDR2 FQNNGV. This CDR3 is 13 amino acids long. The CDR3 DNA is TGTGCCAGCAGCAAGAGTATCCGAGAGACCCAGTACTTC. It is translated as CASSKSIRETQYF.

The V and J genes are TRBV2 and TRBJ2-2; no clear D gene. Germline V gives CDR1 SNHLY, CDR2 FYNNEI. The V end was cut by 4 bases, the J end by 1 base, with 4 bases between. The CDR3 consists of 13 residues. The CDR3 reads CASSALNTGELFF. The CDR3 nucleotides read TGTGCCAGCAGTGCATTGAACACCGGGGAGCTGTTTTTT.

V gene TRBV19 combines with J gene TRBJ1-2; 8 positions agree with TRBD1. The length of the CDR3 is 14 residues. V lost 3 bases to trimming and J lost 9 bases; unmatched junction nucleotides: 9. Germline V lookup: CDR1 LNHDA, CDR2 SQIVND (reference sequence). CDR3 in DNA: TGTGCCAGTAGTATCCTGGCAGGGGGCACTAGCTACACCTTC. This gives the protein CASSILAGGTSYTF. Full variable domain (outside the CDR3, taken from reference TRBV19 and TRBJ1-2): DGGITQSPKYLFRKEGQNVTLSCEQNLNHDAMYWYRQDPGQGLRLIYYSQIVNDFQKGDIAEGYSVSREKKESFPLTVTSAQKNPTAFYLCASSILAGGTSYTFGSGTRLTVV.

The CDR3 region is CASSLGGGRETQYF. CDR3 bases: TGTGCCAGCAGCTTAGGAGGGGGCCGGGAGACCCAGTACTTC. The chain joins TRBV7-3 to TRBJ2-5; D is possibly TRBD1 (7 bases). This CDR3 region has 14 residues. Trimming removed 2 bases at V and 5 bases at J, with 12 bases between. Germline V gives CDR1 SGHTA, CDR2 FQGTGA. The full variable domain, in which reference TRBV7-3 and TRBJ2-5 provide the parts outside the CDR3, is GAGVSQTPSNKVTEKGKYVELRCDPISGHTALYWYRQSLGQGPEFLIYFQGTGAADDSGLPNDRFFAVRPEGSVSTLKIQRTERGDSAVYLCASSLGGGRETQYFGPGTRLLVL.

This clone has only one observation. This sequence joins TRBV11-1 and TRBJ2-2; TRBD1 matches 9 bases. Per the germline V gene, CDR1 is SGHAT and CDR2 is FQDESV (reference sequence). The CDR3 consists of 14 residues. Losses at the gene ends were 4 bases for V and 7 bases for J; bases not matched to a gene: 4. CDR3: CASSWGQGGGELFF. The DNA for the CDR3 is TGTGCCAGCAGCTGGGGACAGGGAGGCGGGGAGCTGTTTTTT.

This clone was seen once. This chain joins TRBV11-1 and TRBJ1-2, with D maybe TRBD1 (5 bases). The CDR3 has 14 amino acids. V gave up 5 bases and J gave up 4 bases, with 14 bases separating them. The germline gives CDR1 SGHAT, CDR2 FQDESV (reference sequence). The CDR3 sequence: CASSPPGGGYGYTF. For the CDR3, the DNA is TGTGCCAGCAGCCCGCCGGGGGGGGGCTATGGCTACACCTTC.

A few counts support this clone. This CDR3 reads CASSIPTRLEDTQYF. The DNA for the CDR3 is TGTGCCAGTAGTATCCCGACACGCCTGGAAGATACGCAGTATTTT. This sequence joins TRBV19 and TRBJ2-3, with D uncertain. Per germline, CDR1 LNHDA and CDR2 SQIVND (reference sequence). The CDR3 contains 15 residues. With 3 bases removed from V and 5 bases from J, the gap between germline ends came to 15 bases.

This clone showed up just a few times. This chain connects TRBV7-9 to TRBJ1-1, with 12 positions matching TRBD1. The germline V gene encodes CDR1 SEHNR and CDR2 FQNEAQ (reference sequence). V was pared by 5 bases and J by 0 bases, with 4 bases of the junction left unmatched. CDR3 size: 16 residues. CDR3 region: CASSAGTGGMNTEAFF. DNA for the CDR3: TGTGCCAGCAGCGCCGGGACAGGGGGCATGAACACTGAAGCTTTCTTT.

The chain links TRBV15 to TRBJ1-2; TRBD1 matches at 7 bases. This CDR3 comprises 14 residues. CDR1 is LNHNV and CDR2 is YYDKDF in the germline V gene (reference sequence). V lost 5 bases and J lost 8; bases outside the gene matches: 11. The CDR3 nucleotides read TGTGCCACCAGCCAAAACAGGGGTTGGTACGGCTACACCTTC. Translated, it gives CATSQNRGWYGYTF.

The V and J genes are TRBV7-3 and TRBJ1-1; perhaps TRBD1 as D (6 bases). The germline gives CDR1 SGHTA, CDR2 FQGTGA. The CDR3 is 14 amino acids. V was shortened by 5 bases and J by 2 bases, with 12 bases between the two germline ends. This chain's CDR3 is CASSKGHSNTEAFF. Here the CDR3 DNA reads TGTGCCAGCAGCAAGGGACACTCCAACACTGAAGCTTTCTTT.

V usage is TRBV28 and J usage is TRBJ1-1; 7 bases agree with TRBD1. V dropped 6 bases and J dropped 1; count of bases not matched to a gene: 8. The length of the CDR3 is 15 residues. Germline CDR1 MDHEN, CDR2 SYDVKM. This CDR3 is CASRGQAEGNTEAFF. The DNA of the CDR3 is TGTGCCAGCAGAGGACAGGCTGAGGGGAACACTGAAGCTTTCTTT.

This clone has ten or more counts. The rearrangement links TRBV6-1 to TRBJ1-4; possible D gene TRBD1, 6 bases. Trimming left V 3 bases short and J 8 bases short, with 22 bases between. The CDR3 is made up of 17 amino acids. CDR1 MNHNS and CDR2 SASEGT come from the germline V gene. The DNA of the CDR3 is TGTGCCAGCAGTGATTGGGTCAGGGGACCATTGGAGGAAAAACTGTTTTTT. Translated: CASSDWVRGPLEEKLFF.

The V gene is TRBV2, the J gene TRBJ2-3, with 11 positions matching TRBD1. The CDR3 runs to 15 residues. CDR1 and CDR2 (germline): SNHLY, FYNNEI. Trimming at V came to 6 bases and at J to 4 bases, leaving 6 bases not matched to a gene. The CDR3 here is CASSRTGGPADTQYF. The CDR3 bases are TGTGCCAGCAGCCGGACAGGGGGCCCAGCAGATACGCAGTATTTT.

V gene TRBV12-1 combines with J gene TRBJ1-3. TRBV12-1 is a pseudogene segment. This CDR3 is 16 amino acids long. The CDR3 region is CASSFERKTSGNTIYF. In DNA form, the CDR3 reads TGTGCCAGCAGCTTTGAGCGGAAAACCTCTGGAAACACCATATATTTT.